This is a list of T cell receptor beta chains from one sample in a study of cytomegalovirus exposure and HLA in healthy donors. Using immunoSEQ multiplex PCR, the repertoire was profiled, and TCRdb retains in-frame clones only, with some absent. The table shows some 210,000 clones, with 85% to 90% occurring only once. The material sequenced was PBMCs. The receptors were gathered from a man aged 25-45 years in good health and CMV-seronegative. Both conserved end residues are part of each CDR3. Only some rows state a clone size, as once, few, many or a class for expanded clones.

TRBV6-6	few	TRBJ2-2	CASSYPPTRMAGELFF
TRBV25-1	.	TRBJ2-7	CASLSSTETYEQYF
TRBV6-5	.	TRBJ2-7	CASSYMGSRYEQYF
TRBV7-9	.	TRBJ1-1	CASSHPDRPLMNTEAFF
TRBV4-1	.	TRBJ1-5	CASSLGAGLNQPQHF
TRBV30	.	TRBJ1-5	CAWTRDWAQPQHF
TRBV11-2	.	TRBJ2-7	CASRSSGRTYEQYF
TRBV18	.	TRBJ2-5	CASSPRHEETQYF
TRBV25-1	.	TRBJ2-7	CASSEEVGDGSSYEQYF
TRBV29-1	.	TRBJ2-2	CSVERLQGAGGELFF
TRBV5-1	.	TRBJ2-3	CASSPIVLAGKDTQYF
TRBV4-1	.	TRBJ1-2	CASSQGWDRGRGGYTF
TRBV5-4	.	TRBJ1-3	CATRGGSGNTIYF
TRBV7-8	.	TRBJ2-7	CASSSARQGDYEQYF
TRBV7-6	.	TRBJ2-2	CASRALSWGLAGTGELFF
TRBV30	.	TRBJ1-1	CAWSVQEYTEAFF
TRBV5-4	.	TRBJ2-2	CASSYPGTENTGELFF